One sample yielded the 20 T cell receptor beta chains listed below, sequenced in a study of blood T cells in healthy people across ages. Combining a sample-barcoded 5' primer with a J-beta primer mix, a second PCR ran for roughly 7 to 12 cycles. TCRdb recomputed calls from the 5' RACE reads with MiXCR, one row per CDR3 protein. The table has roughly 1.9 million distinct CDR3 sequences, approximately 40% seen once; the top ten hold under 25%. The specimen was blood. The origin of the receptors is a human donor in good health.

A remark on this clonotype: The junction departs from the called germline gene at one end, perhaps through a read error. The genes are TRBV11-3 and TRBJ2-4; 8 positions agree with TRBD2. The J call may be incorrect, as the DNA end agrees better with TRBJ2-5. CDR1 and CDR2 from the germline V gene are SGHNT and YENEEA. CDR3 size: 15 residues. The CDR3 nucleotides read TGCGCCAGCAGCTTCGACGGGGGGGCCTCTGAGACCCAGTACTTC. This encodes CASSFDGGASETQYF.

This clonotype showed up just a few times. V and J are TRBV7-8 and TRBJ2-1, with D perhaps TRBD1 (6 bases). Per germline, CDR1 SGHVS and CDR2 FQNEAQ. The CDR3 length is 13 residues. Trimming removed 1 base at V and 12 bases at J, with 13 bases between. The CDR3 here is CASSLVHRDVQFF. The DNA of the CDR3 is TGTGCCAGCAGCTTAGTCCACAGGGACGTGCAGTTCTTC. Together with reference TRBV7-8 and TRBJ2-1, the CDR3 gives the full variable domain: GAGVSQSPRYKVAKRGQDVALRCDPISGHVSLFWYQQALGQGPEFLTYFQNEAQLDKSGLPSDRFFAERPEGSVSTLKIQRTQQEDSAVYLCASSLVHRDVQFFGPGTRLTVL.

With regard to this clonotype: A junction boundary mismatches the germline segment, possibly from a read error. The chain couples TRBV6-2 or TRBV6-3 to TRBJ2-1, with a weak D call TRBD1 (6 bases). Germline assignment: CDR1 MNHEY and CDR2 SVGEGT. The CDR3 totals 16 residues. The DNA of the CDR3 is TGTGCTAGCAGACTTTCCGGGACACCCGCCTACAATGAGCAGTTCTTC. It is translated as CASRLSGTPAYNEQFF.

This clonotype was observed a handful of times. In nucleotides, the CDR3 is TGTGCCAGCAGGTCTTCGGGGGCGACCACTGAAGCTTTCTTT. It translates to CASRSSGATTEAFF. V gene TRBV7-9 combines with J gene TRBJ1-1; the D gene is possibly TRBD1 (6 bases). The germline V gene encodes CDR1 SEHNR and CDR2 FQNEAQ (reference sequence). Between the trimmed V and J ends, which lost 6 bases and 4 bases, there was a span of 15 bases. The CDR3 spans 14 residues.

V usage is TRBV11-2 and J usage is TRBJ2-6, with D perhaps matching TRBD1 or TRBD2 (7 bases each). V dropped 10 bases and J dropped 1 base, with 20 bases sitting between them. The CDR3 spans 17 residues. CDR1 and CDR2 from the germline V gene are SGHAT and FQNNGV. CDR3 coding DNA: TGTGCCACCCCAGGGGGGGATTTTACTTCTGGGGCCAACGTCCTGACTTTC. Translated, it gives CATPGGDFTSGANVLTF. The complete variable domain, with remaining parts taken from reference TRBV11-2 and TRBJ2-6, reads EAGVAQSPRYKIIEKRQSVAFWCNPISGHATLYWYQQILGQGPKLLIQFQNNGVVDDSQLPKDRFSAERLKGVDSTLKIQPAKLEDSAVYLCATPGGDFTSGANVLTFGAGSRLTVL.

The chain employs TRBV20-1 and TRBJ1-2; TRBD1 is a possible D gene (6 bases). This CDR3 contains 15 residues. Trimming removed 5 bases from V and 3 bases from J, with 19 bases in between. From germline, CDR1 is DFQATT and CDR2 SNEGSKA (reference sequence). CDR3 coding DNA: TGCAGTGCTCCACCCTCTGTGACAGGCGACTATGGCTACACCTTC. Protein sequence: CSAPPSVTGDYGYTF.

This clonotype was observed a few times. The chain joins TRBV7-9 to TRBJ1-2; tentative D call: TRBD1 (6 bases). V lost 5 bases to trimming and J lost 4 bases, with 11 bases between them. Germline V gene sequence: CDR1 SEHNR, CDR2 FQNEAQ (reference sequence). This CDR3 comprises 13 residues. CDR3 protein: CASSRRDTYGYTF. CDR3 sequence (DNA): TGTGCCAGCAGCCGCCGGGACACCTATGGCTACACCTTC. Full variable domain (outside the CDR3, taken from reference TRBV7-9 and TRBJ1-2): DTGVSQNPRHKITKRGQNVTFRCDPISEHNRLYWYRQTLGQGPEFLTYFQNEAQLEKSRLLSDRFSAERPKGSFSTLEIQRTEQGDSAMYLCASSRRDTYGYTFGSGTRLTVV.

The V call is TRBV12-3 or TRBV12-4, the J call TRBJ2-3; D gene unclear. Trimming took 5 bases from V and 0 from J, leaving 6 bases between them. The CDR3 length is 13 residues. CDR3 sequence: CASSKYSTDTQYF. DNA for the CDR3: TGTGCCAGCAGTAAATACAGCACAGATACGCAGTATTTT.

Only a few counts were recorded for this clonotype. This chain's CDR3 is CASSQAPLRGQGLYEQYF. The CDR3 DNA is TGCGCCAGCAGCCAAGCTCCACTTCGGGGACAGGGCCTCTACGAGCAGTACTTC. The V gene is TRBV4-3, the J gene TRBJ2-7; 9 positions match TRBD1. The V segment lost 1 base and the J segment 3 bases; nucleotides outside the gene matches: 13. The length of the CDR3 is 18 residues. Germline CDR1 reads LGHNA; CDR2 reads YSLEER.

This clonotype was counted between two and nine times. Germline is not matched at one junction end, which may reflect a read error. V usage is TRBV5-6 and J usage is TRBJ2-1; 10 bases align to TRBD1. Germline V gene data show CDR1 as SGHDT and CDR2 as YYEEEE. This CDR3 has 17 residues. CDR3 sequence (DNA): TGTGCCTGCAGCTTGGGGGTTGACAGGGGGCAACTGAATGAGCAGTTCTTC. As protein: CACSLGVDRGQLNEQFF.

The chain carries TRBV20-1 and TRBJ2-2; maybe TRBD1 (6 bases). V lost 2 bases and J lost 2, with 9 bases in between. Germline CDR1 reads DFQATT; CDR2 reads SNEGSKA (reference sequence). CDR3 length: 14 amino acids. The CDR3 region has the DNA TGCAGTGCTAGATCCGGGACAAACACCGGGGAGCTGTTTTTT. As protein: CSARSGTNTGELFF.

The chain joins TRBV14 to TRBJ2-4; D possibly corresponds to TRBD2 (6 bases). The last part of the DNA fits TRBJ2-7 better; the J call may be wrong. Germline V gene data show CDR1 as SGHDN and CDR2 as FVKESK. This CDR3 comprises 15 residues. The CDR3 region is CASSQGGRGLSEQYF. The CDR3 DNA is TGTGCCAGCAGCCAAGGAGGGCGGGGACTTAGCGAGCAGTACTTC.

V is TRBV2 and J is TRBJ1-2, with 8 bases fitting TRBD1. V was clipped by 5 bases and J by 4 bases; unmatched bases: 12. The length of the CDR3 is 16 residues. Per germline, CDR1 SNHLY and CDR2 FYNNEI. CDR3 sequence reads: CASSLVITGGGYGYTF. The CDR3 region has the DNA TGTGCCAGCAGTCTAGTCATTACAGGGGGAGGCTATGGCTACACCTTC.

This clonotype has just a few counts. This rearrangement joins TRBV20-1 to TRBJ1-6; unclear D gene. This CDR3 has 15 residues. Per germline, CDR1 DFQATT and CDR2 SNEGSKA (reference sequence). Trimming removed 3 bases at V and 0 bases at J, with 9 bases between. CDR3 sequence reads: CSASERSSYNSPLHF. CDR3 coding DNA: TGCAGTGCTAGCGAACGGAGCTCCTATAATTCACCCCTCCACTTT.

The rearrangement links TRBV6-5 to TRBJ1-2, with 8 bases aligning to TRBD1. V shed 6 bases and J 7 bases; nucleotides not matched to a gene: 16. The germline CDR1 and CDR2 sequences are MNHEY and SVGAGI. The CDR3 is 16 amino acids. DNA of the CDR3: TGTGCCAGCAGGTTCGTCGGACAGGGTCGACAAAGTGGCTACACCTTC. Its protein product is CASRFVGQGRQSGYTF.

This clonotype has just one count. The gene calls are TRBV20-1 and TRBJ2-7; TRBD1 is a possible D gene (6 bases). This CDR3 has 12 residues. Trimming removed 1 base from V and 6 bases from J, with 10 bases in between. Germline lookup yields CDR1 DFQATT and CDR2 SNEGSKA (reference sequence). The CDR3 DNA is TGCAGTGCTAGAGCCCACAGGGTCGAGCAGTACTTC. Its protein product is CSARAHRVEQYF.

The CDR3 region has the DNA TGCAGTGCTACGGGACTAGCGGGGTTCTACGAGCAGTACTTC. Translated, it gives CSATGLAGFYEQYF. The chain is built from TRBV20-1 and TRBJ2-7, with TRBD2 matching 13 bases. The CDR3 loop spans 14 amino acids. The germline V gene has CDR1 DFQATT and CDR2 SNEGSKA (reference sequence). Germline trimming cut 4 bases from V and 3 bases from J; bases unmatched to any gene: 3.

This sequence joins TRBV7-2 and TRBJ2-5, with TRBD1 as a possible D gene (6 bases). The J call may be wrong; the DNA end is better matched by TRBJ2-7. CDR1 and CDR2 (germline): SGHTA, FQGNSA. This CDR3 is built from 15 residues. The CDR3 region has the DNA TGTGCCAGCAGCTTCACCGGGACAATTTATGACGAGCAGTACTTC. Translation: CASSFTGTIYDEQYF.

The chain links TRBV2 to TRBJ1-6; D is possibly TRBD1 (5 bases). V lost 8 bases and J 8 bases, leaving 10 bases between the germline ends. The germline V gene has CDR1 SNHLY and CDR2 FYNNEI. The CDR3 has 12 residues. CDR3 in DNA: TGTGCCAGCGGGACCAAGTATTCACCCCTCCACTTT. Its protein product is CASGTKYSPLHF.

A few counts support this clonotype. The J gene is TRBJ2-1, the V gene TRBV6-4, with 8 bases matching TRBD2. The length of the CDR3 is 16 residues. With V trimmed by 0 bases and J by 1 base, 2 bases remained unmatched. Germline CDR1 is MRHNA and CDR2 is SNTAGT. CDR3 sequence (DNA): TGTGCCAGCAGTGACTCCACTAGCGGTTCCTACAATGAGCAGTTCTTC. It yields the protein CASSDSTSGSYNEQFF.